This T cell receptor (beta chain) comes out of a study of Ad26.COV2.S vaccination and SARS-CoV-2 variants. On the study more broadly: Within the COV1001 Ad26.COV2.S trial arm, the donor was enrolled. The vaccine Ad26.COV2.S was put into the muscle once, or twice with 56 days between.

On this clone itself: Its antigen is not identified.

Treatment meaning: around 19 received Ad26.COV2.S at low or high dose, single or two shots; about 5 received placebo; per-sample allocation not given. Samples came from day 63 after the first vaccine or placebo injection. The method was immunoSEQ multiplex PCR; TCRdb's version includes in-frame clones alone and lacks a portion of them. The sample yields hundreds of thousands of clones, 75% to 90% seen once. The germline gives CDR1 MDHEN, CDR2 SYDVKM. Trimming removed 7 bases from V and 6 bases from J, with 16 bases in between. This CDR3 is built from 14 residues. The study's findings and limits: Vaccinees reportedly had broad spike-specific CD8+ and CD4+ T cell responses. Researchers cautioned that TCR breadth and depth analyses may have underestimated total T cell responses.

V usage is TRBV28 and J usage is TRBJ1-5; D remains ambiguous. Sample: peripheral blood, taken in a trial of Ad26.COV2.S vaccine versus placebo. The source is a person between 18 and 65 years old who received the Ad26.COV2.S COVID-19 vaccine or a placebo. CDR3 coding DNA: TGTGCCAGCACCATTTCAGGTTCGGGTCAGCCCCAGCATTTT. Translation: CASTISGSGQPQHF. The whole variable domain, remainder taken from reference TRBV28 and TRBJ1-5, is DVKVTQSSRYLVKRTGEKVFLECVQDMDHENMFWYRQDPGLGLRLIYFSYDVKMKEKGDIPEGYSVSREKKERFSLILESASTNQTSMYLCASTISGSGQPQHFGDGTRLSIL.